This is a list of T cell receptor beta chains from one sample in a study of blood T cells in healthy people across ages. Each CDR3 protein gets one entry after TCRdb re-called the 5' RACE reads with MiXCR. The data hold roughly 800,000 distinct CDR3 sequences, with about 62% observed a single time. Source material: blood. These receptors were obtained from a man younger than 40 in good health. The CDR3 runs from the conserved cysteine through the conserved F or W. D genes are given only for firm matches. Some rows mark clone size as missing; the rest say once, few, many or name a class of expanded clone.

j_call v_call clone_size d_call cdr3_nt cdr3_aa
TRBJ2-7 TRBV20-1 few TRBD1 TGCAGTGCTAGAGATTGGCAGGGGGCATACTACGAGCAGTACTTC CSARDWQGAYYEQYF
TRBJ2-7 TRBV20-1 NA NA TGCAGTGCTAACCTTGCCCCTTACGAGCAGTACTTC CSANLAPYEQYF
TRBJ1-1 TRBV6-1 NA NA TGTGCCAGCAGAGGGGAAACCGCCCAAGCTTTCTTT CASRGETAQAFF
TRBJ2-7 TRBV4-2 NA NA TGTGCCAGCAGCCAAGCCCCCCCATACGAGCAGTACTTC CASSQAPPYEQYF
TRBJ2-5 TRBV20-1 NA NA TGCAGTGCTAGAAGTGGGGTTCAGTACTTC CSARSGVQYF
TRBJ2-7 TRBV5-6 NA NA TGTGCCAGCAGCTCTGGAGGCGGGTGGATATACTACGAGCAGTACTTC CASSSGGGWIYYEQYF
TRBJ2-1 TRBV30 NA TRBD2 TGTGCCTGGAGTCGTCCAGCGGGGACCCGGGATCGGTTCTTC CAWSRPAGTRDRFF
TRBJ2-5 TRBV7-2 few TRBD2 TGTGCCAGCAGCTTCCTGGCTAGCGGGGTGGTGGGAGAGACCCAGTACTTC CASSFLASGVVGETQYF
TRBJ2-5 TRBV7-2 NA TRBD1 TGTGCCAGCAGCTTGAGGGTGGGGGGACAGGGGGGGTTATCGAAGACCCAGTACTTC CASSLRVGGQGGLSKTQYF
TRBJ2-5 TRBV20-1 NA NA TGCAGTGCTAGAGATTGGGCCAGGGTGGGGGAGCAGTACTTC CSARDWARVGEQYF
TRBJ2-6 TRBV20-1 few NA TGCAGTGCTCCTGGGGCCAACGTCCTGACTTTC CSAPGANVLTF
TRBJ1-5 TRBV12-3/TRBV12-4 NA NA TGTGCCAGCAGTGGGTGGTTTAATCAGCCCCAGCATTTT CASSGWFNQPQHF
TRBJ2-7 TRBV7-2 few NA TGTGCCAGCAGCGTTGTCCGAGGCTACGAGCAGTACTTC CASSVVRGYEQYF
TRBJ2-5 TRBV5-1 few NA TGCGCCAGCGTCGACGGACTACAGGAGACCCAGTACTTC CASVDGLQETQYF
TRBJ2-5 TRBV12-3/TRBV12-4 NA NA TGTGCCAGCAGTTTAACTCAGACCCAGTACTTC CASSLTQTQYF